The 31 T cell receptor beta chains in this list originate from one sample, sequenced in a study of blood T cell repertoires in COVID-19. TCRdb's copy holds only in-frame clones and misses some; the assay was immunoSEQ multiplex PCR. The data contain some 180,000 clones, roughly nine tenths of them singletons. The sample comprised peripheral blood. All receptors come from a man aged 35 to 55 with acute or convalescent COVID-19.

The rearrangement uses TRBV30 and TRBJ2-2, with D possibly matching TRBD1 (6 bases). CDR3 length equals 15 residues. V lost 3 bases to trimming and J lost 1 base, with 12 bases between them. Germline loops: CDR1 GTSNPN, CDR2 SVGIG (reference sequence). The CDR3 sequence is CAWRRQDWNTGELFF. The CDR3 nucleotides read TGTGCCTGGAGACGACAGGACTGGAACACCGGGGAGCTGTTTTTT.

This clone appeared a few times. This chain joins TRBV19 and TRBJ2-7, with 7 nucleotides matching TRBD1. This CDR3 comprises 16 residues. V shed 6 bases and J 2 bases; nucleotides not matched to a gene: 13. From germline, CDR1 is LNHDA and CDR2 SQIVND (reference sequence). The CDR3 region has the DNA TGTGCCAGTAGCCCGACAGGGAGAGCCACCACCTACGAGCAGTACTTC. Its protein is CASSPTGRATTYEQYF.

The chain is built from TRBV18 and TRBJ2-1; D unresolved. CDR3 size: 12 residues. V was cut by 2 bases and J by 9 bases, with 8 bases left in between. CDR1 KGHSH and CDR2 LQKENI come from the germline V gene. CDR3: CASSPNAGEQFF. DNA of the CDR3: TGTGCCAGCTCACCAAATGCAGGTGAGCAGTTCTTC.

This sequence joins TRBV7-2 and TRBJ1-1; maybe TRBD1 (6 bases). The length of the CDR3 is 14 residues. V dropped 8 bases and J dropped 1 base, with 14 bases sitting between them. Germline V lookup: CDR1 SGHTA, CDR2 FQGNSA. The DNA of the CDR3 is TGTGCCAGCCTAACTAAGACAGGGAACACTGAAGCTTTCTTT. It codes for CASLTKTGNTEAFF.

This rearrangement joins TRBV6-1 to TRBJ2-6; 9 bases are a match to TRBD1. Per the germline V gene, CDR1 is MNHNS and CDR2 is SASEGT. The V segment lost 4 bases and the J segment 0 bases; nucleotides outside the gene matches: 7. This CDR3 comprises 18 residues. CDR3 region: CASSGTGVPFSGANVLTF. Here the CDR3 DNA reads TGTGCCAGCAGTGGGACAGGGGTCCCTTTCTCTGGGGCCAACGTCCTGACTTTC.

This chain links TRBV5-4 with TRBJ2-1; D is possibly TRBD2 (6 bases). Trimming cost V 2 bases and J 1 base, with 10 bases left between them. The CDR3 is 15 amino acids. CDR1 is SGHNT, CDR2 YYREEE, per germline (reference sequence). The CDR3 loop reads CASSFSGVSYNEQFF. The CDR3 DNA reads TGTGCCAGCAGCTTTAGCGGTGTATCCTACAATGAGCAGTTCTTC.

Worth noting for this clone: In the same sample, other DNA sequences code for this CDR3. This chain connects TRBV19 to TRBJ1-5, with 8 bases that match TRBD1. With 7 bases clipped from V and 4 bases from J, the junction kept 9 bases outside the gene matches. This CDR3 region has 15 residues. Germline V gene sequence: CDR1 LNHDA, CDR2 SQIVND (reference sequence). This CDR3 is CASTFGQGRNQPQHF. CDR3 DNA: TGTGCCAGTACCTTTGGACAGGGAAGGAATCAGCCCCAGCATTTT.

The V gene is TRBV5-1, the J gene TRBJ2-3; D uncertain. V lost 4 bases and J 4 bases, leaving 10 bases between the germline ends. Germline loops: CDR1 SGHRS, CDR2 YFSETQ. The CDR3 runs to 13 residues. CDR3 bases: TGCGCCAGCAGCCCGGTGATCGCAGATACGCAGTATTTT. Protein: CASSPVIADTQYF. Based on the CDR3 plus reference TRBV5-1 and TRBJ2-3, the full variable domain is KAGVTQTPRYLIKTRGQQVTLSCSPISGHRSVSWYQQTPGQGLQFLFEYFSETQRNKGNFPGRFSGRQFSNSRSEMNVSTLELGDSALYLCASSPVIADTQYFGPGTRLTVL.

J is TRBJ2-2 and V is TRBV7-8; D possibly corresponds to TRBD2 (5 bases). The CDR3 spans 15 residues. The germline V gene has CDR1 SGHVS and CDR2 FQNEAQ. Trimming took 6 bases from V and 1 from J, leaving 12 bases between them. The CDR3 loop is CASRPGRENTGELFF. CDR3 DNA sequence: TGTGCCAGCAGGCCGGGAAGGGAGAACACCGGGGAGCTGTTTTTT.

This chain uses TRBV5-6 with TRBJ1-1; perhaps TRBD1 as D (5 bases). Germline values: CDR1 SGHDT, CDR2 YYEEEE. V lost 4 bases to trimming and J lost 0 bases, with 22 bases between them. This CDR3 is 18 amino acids long. The chain's CDR3 is CASSRVRVRGTVNTEAFF. The CDR3 DNA reads TGTGCCAGCAGCCGGGTCCGGGTGCGTGGGACTGTGAACACTGAAGCTTTCTTT.

The chain joins TRBV12-3 or TRBV12-4 to TRBJ1-5, with TRBD1 identical over 7 bases. The V and J ends lost 8 bases and 6 bases, in that order; junction bases with no gene match: 7. CDR3 length: 13 residues. The CDR3, as DNA: TGTGCCAGCGGACAGGTTCCGCCTCAGCCCCAGCATTTT. It translates to CASGQVPPQPQHF.

The rearrangement links TRBV30 to TRBJ1-3; D is unresolved. Germline assignment: CDR1 GTSNPN and CDR2 SVGIG (reference sequence). V dropped 5 bases and J dropped 1 base, with 9 bases sitting between them. There are 13 residues in the CDR3. The CDR3 loop is CAWSPGSGNTIYF. Written as DNA, the CDR3 is TGTGCCTGGTCCCCCGGTTCTGGAAACACCATATATTTT. Looking up the rest from reference TRBV30 and TRBJ1-3 gives the full variable domain: SQTIHQWPATLVQPVGSPLSLECTVEGTSNPNLYWYRQAAGRGLQLLFYSVGIGQISSEVPQNLSASRPQDRQFILSSKKLLLSDSGFYLCAWSPGSGNTIYFGEGSWLTVV.

This chain uses TRBV4-1 with TRBJ2-3, with TRBD2 identical over 16 bases. The trim removed 3 bases at V and 2 bases at J, leaving 2 bases unmatched. Germline assignment: CDR1 MGHRA and CDR2 YSYEKL. This CDR3 is 17 amino acids long. This chain's CDR3 is CASSQGTSGGATDTQYF. The CDR3 DNA is TGCGCCAGCAGCCAGGGGACTAGCGGGGGGGCCACAGATACGCAGTATTTT.

This chain uses TRBV5-5 with TRBJ2-3, with D maybe TRBD2 (5 bases). From germline, CDR1 is SGHKS and CDR2 YYEKEE (reference sequence). The V gene lost 2 bases and the J gene lost 0 bases, with 13 bases spanning the gap. The CDR3 is made up of 16 amino acids. For the CDR3, the DNA is TGTGCCAGCAGCTTTTTAGCGCCAATTAGCACAGATACGCAGTATTTT. It yields the protein CASSFLAPISTDTQYF. The whole variable domain, filled in from reference TRBV5-5 and TRBJ2-3, reads DAGVTQSPTHLIKTRGQQVTLRCSPISGHKSVSWYQQVLGQGPQFIFQYYEKEERGRGNFPDRFSARQFPNYSSELNVNALLLGDSALYLCASSFLAPISTDTQYFGPGTRLTVL.

The chain combines TRBV6-5 with TRBJ2-1, with TRBD2 matching 12 bases. Trimming at V came to 6 bases and at J to 0 bases, leaving 0 bases not matched to a gene. There are 15 residues in the CDR3. CDR1 is MNHEY and CDR2 is SVGAGI in the germline V gene. CDR3 coding DNA: TGTGCCAGCAGGACTAGCGGGGGCTCCTACAATGAGCAGTTCTTC. This sequence encodes CASRTSGGSYNEQFF.

For the CDR3, the DNA is TGCGCCAGCAGCTTCATATTCACAGGGGAAGCTAACTATGGCTACACCTTC. It encodes CASSFIFTGEANYGYTF. The V and J genes are TRBV5-1 and TRBJ1-2, with 7 bases that match TRBD1. The V gene's germline CDR1 is SGHRS and CDR2 YFSETQ. This CDR3 contains 17 residues. The trim removed 2 bases at V and 0 bases at J, leaving 10 bases unmatched.

The chain links TRBV4-3 to TRBJ1-5, with no clear D. The CDR3 extends over 14 amino acids. Trimming stripped 0 bases from V and 6 bases from J, with 9 bases between. CDR1 is LGHNA, CDR2 YSLEER, per germline. The DNA for the CDR3 is TGCGCCAGCAGCCAAGATGGGTCGGGTCAGCCCCAGCATTTT. Its translation is CASSQDGSGQPQHF.

CDR3 protein: CASSYTGSAYEQYF. CDR3 in DNA: TGTGCCAGCAGTTACACCGGGAGCGCCTACGAGCAGTACTTC. The rearrangement joins TRBV6-5 to TRBJ2-7; D possibly corresponds to TRBD2 (6 bases). This CDR3 spans 14 amino acids. Trimming pared 2 bases from V and 2 bases from J, leaving 10 bases between. CDR1 and CDR2 from the germline V gene are MNHEY and SVGAGI.

This sequence joins TRBV7-9 and TRBJ2-2; D might be TRBD2 (5 bases). The length of the CDR3 is 16 residues. The germline CDR1 and CDR2 sequences are SEHNR and FQNEAQ (reference sequence). V lost 1 base and J 0 bases, leaving 9 bases between the germline ends. In DNA, the CDR3 is TGTGCCAGCAGCTTAGTCATGCGGGCGAACACCGGGGAGCTGTTTTTT. As protein: CASSLVMRANTGELFF.

This clone was counted a single time. The rearrangement joins TRBV6-5 to TRBJ2-5; TRBD2 agrees at 8 bases. The junction had 6 bases not matched to a gene; V was cut back by 8 bases and J by 1 base. Germline values: CDR1 MNHEY, CDR2 SVGAGI. This CDR3 region has 14 residues. The CDR3 coding sequence is TGTGCCAGCTGGGTAGCGGGGACCCAAGAGACCCAGTACTTC. As protein: CASWVAGTQETQYF.

V and J are TRBV9 and TRBJ1-2; a possible D gene is TRBD1 (5 bases). This CDR3 has 13 residues. V lost 0 bases to trimming and J lost 8 bases, with 11 bases between them. The germline gives CDR1 SGDLS, CDR2 YYNGEE. The CDR3 sequence: CASSVVPGVGYTF. DNA for the CDR3: TGTGCCAGCAGCGTAGTACCGGGGGTGGGCTACACCTTC.

The chain has TRBV25-1 and TRBJ1-2; D not certain. This CDR3 region has 11 residues. Germline V gene sequence: CDR1 MGHDK, CDR2 SYGVNS. The V and J ends lost 3 bases and 5 bases respectively, with 4 bases between them. The CDR3 reads CASSERYGYTF. CDR3 DNA: TGTGCCAGCAGTGAGCGGTATGGCTACACCTTC.

This clone has more than one count but fewer than ten. CDR3 region: CASSPGTGVLTGELFF. CDR3 coding DNA: TGCGCCAGCAGCCCCGGGACAGGGGTTCTTACCGGGGAGCTGTTTTTT. The gene calls are TRBV5-1 and TRBJ2-2; 10 nucleotides line up with TRBD1. V was clipped by 4 bases and J by 5 bases; unmatched bases: 8. The CDR3 contains 16 residues. The germline V gene encodes CDR1 SGHRS and CDR2 YFSETQ.

This clone occurred a few times. This chain links TRBV27 with TRBJ1-2; possible D gene TRBD1, 5 bases. V lost 6 bases, J lost 0 bases, and 8 bases lay in between. CDR1 and CDR2 (germline): MNHEY, SMNVEV (reference sequence). The CDR3 loop spans 13 amino acids. The CDR3 DNA reads as TGTGCCAGCAGATTGACAGCTAACTATGGCTACACCTTC. Protein sequence: CASRLTANYGYTF.

The chain links TRBV27 to TRBJ2-5, with 10 bases lining up with TRBD1. V dropped 7 bases and J dropped 4; count of bases not matched to a gene: 3. CDR3 length: 13 residues. The germline CDR1 and CDR2 sequences are MNHEY and SMNVEV (reference sequence). The CDR3 protein is CASTRDRGETQYF. The CDR3 bases are TGTGCCAGCACCCGGGACAGGGGAGAGACCCAGTACTTC.

This chain links TRBV5-1 with TRBJ2-3; a possible D gene is TRBD2 (5 bases). This CDR3 is 14 amino acids long. V was pared by 2 bases and J by 0 bases, with 7 bases between. Germline CDR1 SGHRS, CDR2 YFSETQ. The DNA for the CDR3 is TGCGCCAGCAGCTTTAGCGAGAGCACAGATACGCAGTATTTT. Translating gives CASSFSESTDTQYF.

V and J are TRBV7-3 and TRBJ1-3; D is perhaps TRBD1 (6 bases). CDR3 size: 15 residues. V was clipped by 2 bases and J by 2 bases, with 10 bases between them. Looked up from germline, CDR1 is SGHTA and CDR2 is FQGTGA. This CDR3 is CASSLQGLPGNTIYF. Here the CDR3 DNA reads TGTGCCAGCAGCTTACAGGGGCTCCCTGGAAACACCATATATTTT.

This clone has a single count. In DNA, the CDR3 is TGTGCCAGCAGTAGGGGCTCCTCCTACGAGCAGTACTTC. Amino acids: CASSRGSSYEQYF. The V and J genes are TRBV2 and TRBJ2-7; possible D gene TRBD1, 5 bases. This CDR3 has 13 amino acids. The germline V gene has CDR1 SNHLY and CDR2 FYNNEI. V dropped 5 bases and J dropped 0 bases, with 8 bases sitting between them.

The rearrangement uses TRBV11-3 and TRBJ2-2; weak D call: TRBD2 (6 bases). Germline CDR1 is SGHNT and CDR2 is YENEEA. The CDR3 totals 12 residues. Deletions cut 5 bases from V and 5 bases from J, with 6 bases between. The CDR3 region has the DNA TGTGCCAGCAGCGGGAGGACCGGGGAGCTGTTTTTT. This gives the protein CASSGRTGELFF.

The V call is TRBV6-5, the J call TRBJ2-2, with a tentative D call TRBD1 (5 bases). CDR3 size: 14 residues. With 5 bases removed from V and 1 base from J, the gap between germline ends came to 8 bases. The germline CDR1 and CDR2 sequences are MNHEY and SVGAGI. The CDR3: CASSRGQNTGELFF. For the CDR3, the DNA is TGTGCCAGCAGTCGAGGACAGAACACCGGGGAGCTGTTTTTT.

The chain is built from TRBV6-6 and TRBJ1-4; weak D call: TRBD1 (5 bases). The CDR3 has 15 amino acids. Germline V gives CDR1 MNHNY, CDR2 SVGAGI (reference sequence). Trimming cost V 5 bases and J 6 bases, with 16 bases left between them. The CDR3 sequence is CASSKGVGGHEKLFF. The CDR3, as DNA: TGTGCCAGCAGTAAAGGGGTGGGTGGGCATGAAAAACTGTTTTTT.